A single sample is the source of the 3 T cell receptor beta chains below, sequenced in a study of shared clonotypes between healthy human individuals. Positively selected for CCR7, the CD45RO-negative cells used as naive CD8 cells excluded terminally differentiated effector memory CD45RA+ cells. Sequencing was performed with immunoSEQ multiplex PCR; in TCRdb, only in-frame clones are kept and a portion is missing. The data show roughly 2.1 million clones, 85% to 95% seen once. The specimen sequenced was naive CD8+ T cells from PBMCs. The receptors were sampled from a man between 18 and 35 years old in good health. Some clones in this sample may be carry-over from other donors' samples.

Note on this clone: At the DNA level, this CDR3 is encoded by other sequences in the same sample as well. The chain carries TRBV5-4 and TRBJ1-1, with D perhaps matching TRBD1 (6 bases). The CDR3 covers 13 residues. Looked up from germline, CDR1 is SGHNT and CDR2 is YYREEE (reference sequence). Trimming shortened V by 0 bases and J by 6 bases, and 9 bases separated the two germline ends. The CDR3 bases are TGTGCCAGCAGCTTGGACAGGGCCTCTGAAGCTTTCTTT. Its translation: CASSLDRASEAFF.

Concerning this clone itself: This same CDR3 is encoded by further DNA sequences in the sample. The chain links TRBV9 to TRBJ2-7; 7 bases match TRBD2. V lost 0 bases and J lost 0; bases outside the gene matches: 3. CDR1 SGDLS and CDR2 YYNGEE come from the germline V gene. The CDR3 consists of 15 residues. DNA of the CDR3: TGTGCCAGCAGCGTAGGCAGGACTAGCTCCTACGAGCAGTACTTC. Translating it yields CASSVGRTSSYEQYF.

The CDR3 reads CASSGQGKVADTQYF. The CDR3 nucleotides are TGTGCCAGCAGCGGACAGGGAAAGGTCGCAGATACGCAGTATTTT. The V gene is TRBV9, the J gene TRBJ2-3; TRBD1 aligns across 7 bases. This CDR3 has 15 residues. The germline gives CDR1 SGDLS, CDR2 YYNGEE. Losses at the gene ends were 3 bases for V and 4 bases for J; bases not matched to a gene: 8.